This T cell receptor (beta chain) emerged from a study of cytotoxic CD8 clonotypes in ibrutinib-treated CLL (dated by TCRdb to the early 2020s). Regarding the complete study: In this cohort, 15 patients were treatment-naive and some 10 were relapsed/refractory, while some 18 had unmutated IGHV. The response samples were drawn at a median of roughly twelve months into treatment, with a range of about 6 to 40 months. Cryopreserved peripheral blood mononuclear cells were obtained prior to treatment, at the time of response, and at either disease progression or sustained remission. All remission and progressive disease samples were collected while patients were still receiving ibrutinib. An average of about 260,000 productive templates and approximately 91,000 productive rearrangements was obtained per sample. Longitudinal samples were available for about 30% of the roughly 90 trial participants. Responses were partial in some 24 patients and complete in 2; after median around 68 months follow-up, around 14 stayed in remission and about 12 progressed. On the study overall, not on this receptor specifically: Sampling times were not matched between patients in sustained remission and patients whose disease was progressing, and lymph node repertoires were not examined. Public clonotypes were rare and either contracted or stayed stable during treatment, and the rise in clonality at ibrutinib response reflected the expansion of private clonotypes. At ibrutinib response clonality went up, during sustained remission it held steady, and at progression it dropped back toward baseline. Baseline clonality exceeded that of age-matched healthy donors and correlated strongly with circulating CD8+ T-cell counts.

As encoded in the germline V gene, CDR1 is SGHDT while CDR2 is YYEEEE. The CDR3 runs 16 residues from the cysteine to the phenylalanine. The kept DNA is CDR3 alone, 48 bases in frame from the first base. Unmatched junction bases come to 7, with V trimmed by 4 bases and J by 1 base. With regard to this clone: It has no known antigen specificity. No base quality information exists; no much larger clone differs at one position.

This specimen's time point label, interpreted: progressive disease on ibrutinib. For TCR beta library preparation, roughly 2 micrograms of genomic DNA was extracted from cryopreserved PBMCs. High-throughput TCR beta sequencing was performed on longitudinal blood samples from CLL patients receiving ibrutinib monotherapy. The patients took part in an open-label, single-center phase 2 trial of ibrutinib monotherapy. On a MiSeq, deep resolution sequencing aimed for a depth between 1 in 1 million and 1 in 200,000 T cells, with each clonotype covered about 9.9x on average. The immunoSEQ hsTCRB Kit was used to generate TCR beta libraries. The published analysis was carried out like this. Data were analyzed with ImmunoSEQ Data Assistant and ImmunoSEQ Analyzer, with V, D and J genes assigned per IMGT definitions. Clonality was computed as one minus normalized Shannon entropy of productive rearrangement frequencies, ranging from 0 to 1. Public clonotype analysis was restricted to overrepresented clonotypes comprising at least 0.05% of each patient's repertoire. Approximately 13 age-matched healthy donor repertoires from immuneACCESS served as clonality controls. The immuneACCESS repertoire file appears here via TCRdb, limited to in-frame rearrangements. These files lack a portion of the clones; in checked studies, under half of the deficit traces to unresolved V genes, and the cause of the others is not known. V and J calls and clone size are as listed in that table; D and trimming were resolved from the DNA. Here the sample has 250,000 to 350,000 clones; 60% to 80% occur a single time. The top ten hold 5.6% of the sample.

This sequence uses TRBV5-6 and TRBJ1-1, with 10 bases matching TRBD1. The TCR comes from a human donor with chronic lymphocytic leukemia. Source: PBMCs, taken at disease progression, from a patient treated with ibrutinib. CDR3 sequence: CASSLDRGRKNTEAFF. At the DNA level, the sequence is TGTGCCAGCAGCCTAGACAGGGGGCGAAAGAACACTGAAGCTTTCTTT.